This T cell receptor beta chain was documented in a study of OX40 agonist ivuxolimab in advanced cancers. TCRdb keeps only in-frame clones here, not all; method: immunoSEQ multiplex PCR. The top ten hold 8.5% to 10% of the sample, which has nearly 80,000 clones, about 94% seen once. Study-level findings and limits: Antigens targeted by the expanded peripheral T cells were not determined.

The germline CDR1 and CDR2 sequences are LNHDA and SQIVND (reference sequence). V was clipped by 6 bases and J by 13 bases; unmatched bases: 9. CDR3 length equals 14 residues. This clone was detected a few times. What it binds is not known. The chain recombines TRBV19 with TRBJ1-6; 10 bases fit TRBD1. This receptor was obtained from an adult with an advanced solid tumor such as melanoma, head and neck, liver or kidney cancer. This specimen consisted of CD4+ or CD8+ T cells sorted from blood, obtained in a trial of the OX40 agonist ivuxolimab. CDR3 region: CASRDGQGVRPLHF. In DNA, the CDR3 is TGTGCCAGTAGGGACGGACAGGGGGTACGGCCCCTCCACTTT.